This entry features one TCR beta chain sequence. The antigen this receptor binds is unknown. No base quality values were provided; no much bigger clone lies one nucleotide off. This record belongs to a study of Ad26.COV2.S vaccination and SARS-CoV-2 variants (dated by TCRdb to about 2021). The study in broad terms: TCRbeta repertoire sequencing was used to assess the specificity and breadth of SARS-CoV-2-reactive T cell receptors after Ad26.COV2.S vaccination. A total of 32 samples were included in the TCR-sequenced set, comprising about 20 Ad26.COV2.S vaccine recipients, 5 placebo recipients and 8 SARS-CoV-2 convalescent individuals. General findings and caveats noted by the study authors: Vaccine and placebo recipients had comparable non-spike TCR breadth, which fits with the vaccine containing only spike. After vaccination, spike-specific CD8+ and CD4+ T cell responses were reported to show substantial breadth. Ad26.COV2.S recipients had higher spike-specific TCR breadth than placebo recipients (P = 0.0014). The authors noted that the TCR breadth and depth analyses may have underestimated total T cell responses.

The immunoSEQ Assay was used to sequence TCRbeta CDR3 regions. After extraction, genomic DNA underwent amplification by bias-controlled multiplex PCR, followed by high-throughput sequencing. The authors processed their data as follows. To quantify the absolute abundance of every unique TCRbeta CDR3 region, sequences were collapsed and filtered. T cell fraction was estimated by normalizing TCRbeta template counts to usable DNA, with usable DNA measured through amplification of reference genes found in all nucleated cells. Repertoire TCRs were annotated as SARS-CoV-2-specific by exact matching of V gene, CDR3 amino acid sequence and J gene to a known reactive TCR set. The reference SARS-CoV-2 TCR set was derived from MIRA and filtered for enrichment in COVID-19-positive ImmuneCODE repertoires, a step that removed public or cross-reactive TCRs. Based on the MIRA antigens, annotated TCRs were further analysed at the level of specific ORF or position within ORF. Depth was the summed frequency of annotated unique rearrangements, while breadth was defined as annotated unique rearrangements over total unique productive rearrangements. TCR breadth was compared between groups using two-sided Wilcoxon rank-sum tests. TCRdb took this table from immuneACCESS and kept in-frame rearrangements with V and J called. Such tables lack part of the clones; where checked against another copy, unresolved V genes explain under half of the gap, and the rest is unexplained. V, J and clone size reflect that table, while D and trimming were determined from the DNA. Present in this sample are about 350,000 clones, about 91% of which were seen just once. Jointly, the top ten make up 3% to 5% of the sample.

The time point tag for this specimen amounts to: individuals recovered from natural SARS-CoV-2 infection. The V and J ends are trimmed by 3 bases and 5 bases, leaving 17 bases between them. CDR1 and CDR2, looked up from the germline V gene (reference sequence), are SEHNR and FQNEAQ. The CDR3 numbers 17 residues from cysteine through phenylalanine. Only the CDR3 DNA is retained, 51 bases long and in frame from the first base. The chain joins TRBV7-9 to TRBJ1-6, with no reliable assignment of the D segment. The sample in question was peripheral blood, obtained after recovery from COVID-19. This TCR derives from a human donor who had recovered from COVID-19. The nucleotide sequence reads as follows: TGTGCCAGCAGCTTTAACTATCGCCCGACGGATAATTCACCCCTCCACTTT. The resulting protein is CASSFNYRPTDNSPLHF.